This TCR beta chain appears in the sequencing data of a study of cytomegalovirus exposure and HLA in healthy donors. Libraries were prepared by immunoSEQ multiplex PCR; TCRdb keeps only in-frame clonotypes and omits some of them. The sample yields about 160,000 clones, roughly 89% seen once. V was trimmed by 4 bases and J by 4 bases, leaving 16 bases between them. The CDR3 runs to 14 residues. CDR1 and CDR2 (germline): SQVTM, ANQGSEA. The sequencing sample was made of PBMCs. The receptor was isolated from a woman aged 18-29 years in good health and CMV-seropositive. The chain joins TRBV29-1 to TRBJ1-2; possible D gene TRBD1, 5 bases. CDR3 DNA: TGCAGCGTTGTAGGGGTTGTGGCAAGCTATGGCTACACCTTC. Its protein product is CSVVGVVASYGYTF.